One and the same sample provided the 20 T cell receptor beta chains below, sequenced in a study of neoadjuvant anti-PD-1 for oral cavity cancer. The repertoire was sequenced with immunoSEQ multiplex PCR; TCRdb's copy has only in-frame clones and lacks some. The profile shows roughly 14,000 clones, roughly two thirds of them singletons. The input for sequencing was PBMCs, taken before nivolumab (anti-PD-1) treatment. The origin of the receptors is a person aged 35 to 85 with oral cavity squamous cell carcinoma.

The chain couples TRBV9 to TRBJ1-3, with D uncertain. V gave up 0 bases and J gave up 3 bases, with 4 bases separating them. Germline CDR1 and CDR2: SGDLS and YYNGEE. CDR3 size: 13 residues. This chain's CDR3 is CASSVGDGNTIYF. The CDR3 nucleotides read TGTGCCAGCAGCGTAGGGGATGGAAACACCATATATTTT.

V and J are TRBV9 and TRBJ2-1, with 11 bases fitting TRBD2. The CDR3 consists of 18 residues. Unmatched junction bases numbered 10, after V lost 5 bases and J lost 0 bases. Looked up from germline, CDR1 is SGDLS and CDR2 is YYNGEE. CDR3 amino acids: CASRRGLADQSSYNEQFF. DNA of the CDR3: TGTGCCAGCAGGAGGGGACTAGCGGACCAAAGCTCCTACAATGAGCAGTTCTTC.

The chain uses TRBV5-6 and TRBJ1-6; 7 bases agree with TRBD1. CDR3 size: 15 residues. V trimming: 4 bases; J trimming: 9 bases; junction bases outside the gene matches: 10. Germline CDR1 and CDR2: SGHDT and YYEEEE. CDR3 sequence: CASSPSDRQGSPLHF. CDR3 nucleotide sequence: TGTGCCAGCAGCCCGTCGGACAGGCAAGGTTCACCCCTCCACTTT.

The chain joins TRBV7-2 to TRBJ2-7, with 16 bases aligning to TRBD2. The CDR3 covers 17 residues. The V and J ends lost 5 bases and 5 bases, in that order; junction bases with no gene match: 9. Per germline, CDR1 SGHTA and CDR2 FQGNSA. The CDR3 nucleotides are TGTGCCAGCAGCACCGGGACTAGCGGGAGGGCCTTAAACGAGCAGTACTTC. This encodes CASSTGTSGRALNEQYF.

V gene TRBV7-7 combines with J gene TRBJ2-3; TRBD2 aligns across 14 bases. With 5 bases clipped from V and 5 bases from J, the junction kept 6 bases outside the gene matches. The CDR3 spans 16 residues. Germline lookup yields CDR1 SSHAT and CDR2 FNYEAQ (reference sequence). CDR3: CASSRGLAGDGDTQYF. DNA of the CDR3: TGTGCCAGCAGCAGGGGACTAGCGGGGGATGGAGATACGCAGTATTTT.

This clone was seen a handful of times. V gene TRBV7-7 combines with J gene TRBJ2-5, with 9 positions matching TRBD1. V lost 1 base and J lost 3; bases outside the gene matches: 0. Germline-derived CDR1 and CDR2 are SSHAT and FNYEAQ (reference sequence). This CDR3 has 14 residues. CDR3 residues: CASSLGTGEETQYF. The CDR3 DNA is TGTGCCAGCAGCTTAGGGACAGGGGAAGAGACCCAGTACTTC.

This chain uses TRBV5-1 with TRBJ1-2; D call uncertain. Per the germline V gene, CDR1 is SGHRS and CDR2 is YFSETQ. This CDR3 is built from 21 residues. Trimming stripped 0 bases from V and 3 bases from J, with 30 bases between. This CDR3 is CASSLASFRRRHEDGHYGYTF. CDR3 nucleotides: TGCGCCAGCAGCTTGGCTTCCTTCCGCCGACGACATGAGGACGGCCACTATGGCTACACCTTC.

The chain combines TRBV18 with TRBJ1-1; D unresolved. Looked up from germline, CDR1 is KGHSH and CDR2 is LQKENI. This CDR3 region has 15 residues. The V end lost 1 base, the J end lost 1 base, and 10 bases lay between the germline ends. The CDR3: CASSPLTTTNTEAFF. The CDR3 nucleotides read TGTGCCAGCTCACCACTAACAACGACGAACACTGAAGCTTTCTTT.

V is TRBV5-4 and J is TRBJ2-2; 8 nucleotides line up with TRBD1. CDR3 size: 16 residues. With V trimmed by 4 bases and J by 4 bases, 9 bases remained unmatched. Germline CDR1 reads SGHNT; CDR2 reads YYREEE (reference sequence). The CDR3 protein is CASSRPTGQGTGELFF. DNA of the CDR3: TGTGCCAGCAGCAGACCTACTGGACAGGGCACCGGGGAGCTGTTTTTT.

V usage is TRBV6-4 and J usage is TRBJ2-5, with D perhaps TRBD1 or TRBD2 (6 bases each). CDR3 length: 15 amino acids. The germline gives CDR1 MRHNA, CDR2 SNTAGT. V lost 3 bases, J lost 2 bases, and 13 bases lay in between. Here the CDR3 reads CASSESTGTQETQYF. The CDR3 coding sequence is TGTGCCAGCAGTGAATCAACAGGGACTCAAGAGACCCAGTACTTC.

This clone has just one count. The chain combines TRBV10-1 with TRBJ1-1; 8 positions match TRBD1. V shed 4 bases and J 4 bases; nucleotides not matched to a gene: 5. This CDR3 region has 14 residues. Germline V CDR1 and CDR2: WNHNN, SYGVQD (reference sequence). The CDR3 DNA sequence: TGCGCCAGCAGTGGAGGACAGGGATTCACTGAAGCTTTCTTT. The encoded protein is CASSGGQGFTEAFF.

The V and J genes are TRBV9 and TRBJ2-3; the match to TRBD2 covers 14 bases. With 0 bases clipped from V and 4 bases from J, the junction kept 4 bases outside the gene matches. In germline, CDR1 is SGDLS, CDR2 YYNGEE. The CDR3 is made up of 17 amino acids. The CDR3 here is CASSVGLAGGLPDTQYF. For the CDR3, the DNA is TGTGCCAGCAGCGTAGGACTAGCGGGAGGGCTCCCAGATACGCAGTATTTT.

The V and J genes are TRBV27 and TRBJ2-3; D is undetermined. Germline CDR1 is MNHEY and CDR2 is SMNVEV (reference sequence). CDR3 length: 14 residues. V was clipped by 3 bases and J by 4 bases, with 11 bases between them. CDR3 loop: CASSFQTNSDTQYF. The CDR3 DNA sequence: TGTGCCAGCAGTTTTCAGACGAACTCAGATACGCAGTATTTT.

This chain uses TRBV6-5 with TRBJ1-1; D unclear. The CDR3 sequence is 13 residues long. V was cut by 6 bases and J by 1 base, with 9 bases left in between. Germline CDR1 MNHEY, CDR2 SVGAGI. As DNA, the CDR3 is TGTGCCAGCAGCTGGGGTGCGAACACTGAAGCTTTCTTT. This encodes CASSWGANTEAFF.

This chain uses TRBV13 with TRBJ1-2, with no clear D. CDR1 is PRHDT and CDR2 is FYEKMQ in the germline V gene (reference sequence). Between the trimmed V and J ends, which lost 4 bases and 4 bases, there was a span of 13 bases. The CDR3 loop spans 14 amino acids. The CDR3 sequence: CASSSQTGFYGYTF. CDR3 sequence (DNA): TGTGCCAGCAGCTCCCAGACCGGATTCTATGGCTACACCTTC.

This chain connects TRBV7-2 to TRBJ1-1; D unresolved. Trimming left V 2 bases short and J 4 bases short, with 5 bases between. This CDR3 comprises 12 residues. Germline CDR1 is SGHTA and CDR2 is FQGNSA. The CDR3 here is CASSLRVTEAFF. Written as DNA, the CDR3 is TGTGCCAGCAGCTTAAGGGTCACTGAAGCTTTCTTT.

The chain couples TRBV11-3 to TRBJ2-1; TRBD2 agrees at 9 bases. V was pared by 5 bases and J by 15 bases, with 8 bases of the junction left unmatched. Per germline, CDR1 SGHNT and CDR2 YENEEA. The CDR3 covers 12 residues. In DNA, the CDR3 is TGTGCCAGCAGCATTCCCGGGACTAGCATGTTCTTC. It yields the protein CASSIPGTSMFF.

This chain joins TRBV27 and TRBJ2-1, with 7 bases that match TRBD2. The CDR3 length is 17 residues. V lost 2 bases, J lost 0 bases, and 7 bases stayed unmatched. From germline, CDR1 is MNHEY and CDR2 SMNVEV (reference sequence). The CDR3 sequence is CASSLRLTSLSYNEQFF. The CDR3 DNA is TGTGCCAGCAGTTTACGCCTGACTAGCCTCTCCTACAATGAGCAGTTCTTC.

This chain joins TRBV7-8 and TRBJ1-1; D not certain. The germline gives CDR1 SGHVS, CDR2 FQNEAQ. Trimming left V 2 bases short and J 5 bases short, with 3 bases between. The CDR3 contains 11 residues. The CDR3 DNA reads as TGTGCCAGCAGCTTAAAAACTGAAGCTTTCTTT. It yields the protein CASSLKTEAFF.

The chain combines TRBV5-6 with TRBJ2-7, with D tentatively TRBD2 (5 bases). Germline CDR1 SGHDT, CDR2 YYEEEE. V gave up 4 bases and J gave up 2 bases, with 7 bases separating them. CDR3 length: 12 residues. CDR3 DNA: TGTGCCAGCAGCGCCGGGACCTACGAGCAGTACTTC. Translation: CASSAGTYEQYF.